This T cell receptor beta chain was sequenced during a study of CD8 T cells in Susac syndrome (dated by TCRdb to about 2019). A note on the overall study: Among the Susac syndrome patients who were sequenced, clinically active disease was present in over 5 and clinical remission was observed in 8 or 9. The study used repertoire sequencing to test whether antigen drove CD8+ T cell activation and differentiation in Susac syndrome. At blood withdrawal, Susac syndrome patients were therapy-naive, treated with corticosteroids (with IVIg additionally given to some), or treated with IVIg alone.

RNA was extracted with the RNeasy kit and roughly 0.45 to 1 ug was reverse transcribed using random hexamers. The immunoSEQ multiplex PCR assay, which covers 54 Vbeta and 13 Jbeta segments, was used to amplify TCR beta CDR3 regions. Bias from PCR amplification was corrected by using a synthetic template baseline for primer optimization and for computational correction. The authors processed their data as follows. Reads were annotated to V, D and J genes according to IMGT and were analyzed with immunoSEQ Analyzer, with only productive sequences retained. Clonality was computed as one minus Shannon entropy normalized by log2 of the number of productive unique sequences. Public and private clones were assessed among the 100 most prevalent clones of each patient and control. Clones were defined as Susac-specific if absent from the healthy and MS cohorts, from 900 to 1,300 published viral clones and from other ImmuneACCESS disease sequences. TCRdb reprocessed the public reads (quality trimming at Q25 with fastp, clone calling with MiXCR) and kept in-frame beta chains. Merged by CDR3 protein, the rows form single entries marked with the most common genes and DNA. TCRdb's processing, not the study's, gives the V and J calls here. The sample includes 120,000 or so distinct CDR3 sequences, with over 90% observed a single time. Of the sample, over 0.12% is held by the ten largest clones.

As for this clonotype: Its cognate antigen has yet to be identified. There are no base qualities to consult, and no much larger clone falls within one base.

Peripheral blood CD8+ and CD4+ T cells from healthy donors, Susac syndrome patients and multiple sclerosis patients were profiled using high-throughput TCR beta sequencing. Susac syndrome patients met recently defined diagnostic criteria for definite or probable disease. Bulk CD8+ and CD4+ T cells were purified by magnetic negative isolation, while CD8+ TEMRA cells were enriched using FACS. Blood was collected in EDTA tubes and processed within 24 hours, with PBMCs isolated through density gradient centrifugation. PBMCs intended for TCR sequencing were cryopreserved in liquid nitrogen and thawed later in a water bath at 37 degrees C. A purity of at least 90% was achieved for sorted or isolated CD4+, CD8+ and CD8+ TEMRA cells. The paper as a whole reports these results and caveats: The CD4+ T cell repertoire of patients with Susac syndrome showed no detectable clonal expansion. The number of individuals in the TCR sequencing and HLA analysis was recognized as being relatively small.

CDR1 and CDR2, looked up from the germline V gene, are ENHRY and SYGVKD. Trimming takes 3 bases from V and 5 bases from J, and the germline ends sit 8 bases apart. The CDR3 spans 12 residues, from the cysteine through the phenylalanine. Just CDR3 DNA is preserved here, 36 bases in frame from base 1. The chain joins TRBV10-3 to TRBJ2-7, with a tentative D call of TRBD1 or TRBD2, each matching 6 bases. Sequenced input: CD4+ T cells from PBMCs. This clonotype was sampled from a human donor with Susac syndrome. Here the CDR3 is given as CAISDGGHEQYF. The DNA reads TGTGCCATCAGTGACGGGGGCCACGAGCAGTACTTC.